These 20 T cell receptor beta chains came from one sample sequenced in a study of human T cells and chemical hapten exposure. TCRdb reprocessed the 5' RACE reads with MiXCR, giving one entry per CDR3 protein. The sample lists around 80,000 distinct CDR3 sequences; about a sixth were seen once. Sequencing started from total RNA isolated from unfractionated whole blood. All receptors derive from a female donor in good health.

This clonotype was observed a handful of times. The CDR3 loop reads CASSLAVSNTEAFF. CDR3 DNA sequence: TGCGCCAGCAGCTTGGCGGTTTCGAACACTGAAGCTTTCTTT. The chain recombines TRBV5-1 with TRBJ1-1; unclear D gene. This CDR3 region has 14 residues. V was pared by 0 bases and J by 1 base, with 7 bases between. Looked up from germline, CDR1 is SGHRS and CDR2 is YFSETQ.

In DNA form, the CDR3 reads TGTGCCATCAGTGATACTCCCATAAATCAGCCCCAGCATTTT. It translates to CAISDTPINQPQHF. V gene TRBV10-3 combines with J gene TRBJ1-5; D is undetermined. The CDR3 covers 14 residues. The germline V gene has CDR1 ENHRY and CDR2 SYGVKD. Trimming stripped 3 bases from V and 4 bases from J, with 10 bases between.

Only a few counts were recorded for this clonotype. V is TRBV10-2 and J is TRBJ2-6, with TRBD1 matching 7 bases. This CDR3 spans 15 amino acids. Per the germline V gene, CDR1 is WSHSY and CDR2 is SAAADI. Unmatched junction bases numbered 4, after V lost 6 bases and J lost 2 bases. The CDR3 nucleotides are TGCGCCAGCAGGGCGCAGGGGGCTGGGGCCAACGTCCTGACTTTC. It codes for CASRAQGAGANVLTF.

In its sample, this clonotype was seen a few times. The chain joins TRBV4-3 to TRBJ2-7; D possibly matches TRBD1 or TRBD2 (7 bases each). The CDR3 consists of 16 residues. From germline, CDR1 is LGHNA and CDR2 YSLEER. V lost 7 bases to trimming and J lost 3 bases, with 22 bases between them. The CDR3 spells CASTRRGWGGNYEQYF. The CDR3 coding sequence is TGCGCCAGCACACGCAGGGGGTGGGGAGGGAACTACGAGCAGTACTTC.

The genes are TRBV24-1 and TRBJ1-5; 7 nucleotides align to TRBD1. V lost 3 bases, J lost 3 bases, and 7 bases stayed unmatched. Germline-derived CDR1 and CDR2 are KGHDR and SFDVKD. This CDR3 has 16 residues. The CDR3 DNA sequence: TGTGCCACCAGTGATACAACGGGACAGACCAATCAGCCCCAGCATTTT. Its translation is CATSDTTGQTNQPQHF.

This chain links TRBV19 with TRBJ1-5, with D unresolved. This CDR3 is built from 14 residues. Germline V CDR1 and CDR2: LNHDA, SQIVND (reference sequence). Trimming took off 3 bases at V and 6 bases at J, with 12 bases between the two ends. CDR3 in DNA: TGTGCCAGTAGTATTACTGGTTGCCCTCAGCCCCAGCATTTT. Its translation is CASSITGCPQPQHF.

In this sample, this clonotype turned up a few times. This rearrangement joins TRBV7-9 to TRBJ2-2; D call uncertain. Trimming left V 3 bases short and J 8 bases short, with 7 bases between. The CDR3 is 12 amino acids. Per germline, CDR1 SEHNR and CDR2 FQNEAQ (reference sequence). The CDR3 DNA reads TGTGCCAGCAGCTTTGGGGTTGGGGAGCTGTTTTTT. As protein: CASSFGVGELFF.

The gene calls are TRBV10-3 and TRBJ2-5; D is undetermined. The germline CDR1 and CDR2 sequences are ENHRY and SYGVKD. With 10 bases removed from V and 2 bases from J, the gap between germline ends came to 11 bases. The CDR3 is 12 residues long. The chain's CDR3 is CASHDDQETQYF. CDR3 nucleotide sequence: TGTGCCAGCCACGATGATCAAGAGACCCAGTACTTC.

This chain connects TRBV28 to TRBJ2-7; maybe TRBD1 (6 bases). Between the trimmed V and J ends, which lost 7 bases and 4 bases, there was a span of 11 bases. In germline, CDR1 is MDHEN, CDR2 SYDVKM. The CDR3 is made up of 12 amino acids. CDR3 protein: CASKDRLYEQYF. The DNA for the CDR3 is TGTGCCAGCAAGGACAGACTATACGAGCAGTACTTC. Full variable domain (remainder filled in from reference TRBV28 and TRBJ2-7): DVKVTQSSRYLVKRTGEKVFLECVQDMDHENMFWYRQDPGLGLRLIYFSYDVKMKEKGDIPEGYSVSREKKERFSLILESASTNQTSMYLCASKDRLYEQYFGPGTRLTVT.

This clonotype has more than one count but fewer than ten. This rearrangement joins TRBV30 to TRBJ2-7; 7 bases match TRBD1. Germline V gene data show CDR1 as GTSNPN and CDR2 as SVGIG (reference sequence). This CDR3 contains 13 residues. Trimming took 3 bases from V and 2 from J; bases not matched to a gene: 4. The CDR3 reads CAWSRDSPYEQYF. CDR3 sequence (DNA): TGTGCCTGGAGCCGGGACAGCCCCTACGAGCAGTACTTC.

This clonotype has at least ten counts. The rearrangement links TRBV6-2 or TRBV6-3 to TRBJ1-1, with a tentative D call TRBD1 (5 bases). With 8 bases removed from V and 6 bases from J, the gap between germline ends came to 16 bases. This CDR3 comprises 13 residues. Germline V gene data show CDR1 as MNHEY and CDR2 as SVGEGT. The CDR3 DNA reads TGTGCCAGCTACAGGCCGGGCTGGGCTGAAGCTTTCTTT. It yields the protein CASYRPGWAEAFF.

This clonotype showed up just a few times. The chain uses TRBV12-5 and TRBJ2-1, with 7 bases aligning to TRBD1. Per the germline V gene, CDR1 is LGHNT and CDR2 is FRNRAP. Trimming took 7 bases from V and 8 from J; bases not matched to a gene: 5. The CDR3 has 12 amino acids. In nucleotides, the CDR3 is TGTGCTAGTGTTGGGACAGCCCATGAGCAGTTCTTC. It translates to CASVGTAHEQFF.

This clonotype was found once. This sequence joins TRBV3-1 and TRBJ1-2; D is possibly TRBD1 (5 bases). Germline CDR1 reads LGHDT; CDR2 reads YNNKEL (reference sequence). This CDR3 region has 15 residues. Trimming pared 4 bases from V and 6 bases from J, leaving 18 bases between. The chain's CDR3 is CASSPNDGGINGYTF. The CDR3 DNA reads TGTGCCAGCAGCCCGAACGATGGGGGGATTAATGGCTACACCTTC.

The chain links TRBV11-3 to TRBJ1-1; TRBD1 matches 8 bases. CDR1 and CDR2 (germline): SGHNT, YENEEA. CDR3 length equals 13 residues. The junction had 3 bases not matched to a gene; V was cut back by 5 bases and J by 4 bases. CDR3 sequence: CASSHTGGTEAFF. The DNA of the CDR3 is TGTGCCAGCAGCCACACAGGGGGCACTGAAGCTTTCTTT.

This clonotype occurred a few times. The gene calls are TRBV6-5 and TRBJ1-4; D is perhaps TRBD1 (6 bases). This CDR3 contains 14 residues. Trimming shortened V by 4 bases and J by 3 bases, and 9 bases separated the two germline ends. In germline, CDR1 is MNHEY, CDR2 SVGAGI. This CDR3 is CASSLGHSNEKLFF. The CDR3 DNA reads as TGTGCCAGCAGTTTGGGACACTCTAATGAAAAACTGTTTTTT.

This chain links TRBV18 with TRBJ1-3, with TRBD1 matching over 8 bases. Germline loops: CDR1 KGHSH, CDR2 LQKENI. This CDR3 comprises 16 residues. The V segment lost 4 bases and the J segment 0 bases; nucleotides outside the gene matches: 5. CDR3 residues: CASSLGQGGSGNTIYF. The CDR3 nucleotides are TGTGCCAGCTCACTTGGACAGGGAGGCTCTGGAAACACCATATATTTT.

Comment on this clonotype: Since no conserved phenylalanine or tryptophan closes the CDR3, a read error is the likely cause. The chain carries TRBV6-2 or TRBV6-3 and TRBJ1-3; no definite D call. The V gene's germline CDR1 is MNHEY and CDR2 SVGEGT. The CDR3 contains 17 residues. V shed 5 bases and J shed 4 bases, with 21 bases lying between them. The CDR3 nucleotides read TGTGCCAGCAGTCTATCGGGCCTACTGATTTCCGGAAACACCATATATTCT. Translation gives CASSLSGLLISGNTIYS.

This clonotype was picked up many times. The rearrangement links TRBV28 to TRBJ1-5, with D possibly TRBD1 on 6 matching bases. The germline V gene has CDR1 MDHEN and CDR2 SYDVKM. The CDR3 is 17 amino acids. Trimming cost V 5 bases and J 0 bases, with 17 bases left between them. This CDR3 is CASSLPRTEYSNQPQHF. The CDR3 bases are TGTGCCAGCAGTCTCCCTCGGACAGAGTATAGCAATCAGCCCCAGCATTTT.

This clonotype was detected a few times. The rearrangement links TRBV4-3 to TRBJ2-7; the D gene is possibly TRBD1 (6 bases). Germline V lookup: CDR1 LGHNA, CDR2 YSLEER. The CDR3 has 14 amino acids. V was cut by 4 bases and J by 4 bases, with 14 bases left in between. CDR3 nucleotides: TGCGCCAGCAGCCGCAACGGACAGCAATACGAGCAGTACTTC. Encoded protein: CASSRNGQQYEQYF.

The J gene is TRBJ2-5, the V gene TRBV5-1, with D tentatively TRBD2 (5 bases). Germline assignment: CDR1 SGHRS and CDR2 YFSETQ. Trimming removed 5 bases at V and 5 bases at J, with 7 bases between. This CDR3 is built from 11 residues. The CDR3 nucleotides read TGCGCCAGCAGGGAGGTCGAGACCCAGTACTTC. This codes for CASREVETQYF. Based on the CDR3 plus reference TRBV5-1 and TRBJ2-5, the full variable domain is KAGVTQTPRYLIKTRGQQVTLSCSPISGHRSVSWYQQTPGQGLQFLFEYFSETQRNKGNFPGRFSGRQFSNSRSEMNVSTLELGDSALYLCASREVETQYFGPGTRLLVL.